Following are 23 T cell receptor beta chains from one sample sequenced in a study of CD8 T cells in Susac syndrome. Random hexamers served to reverse transcribe roughly 0.5 to 1 ug RNA. TCRdb re-called the immunoSEQ multiplex PCR reads through MiXCR, storing one row per CDR3 protein. The table records some 130,000 distinct CDR3 sequences, 90% to 95% of them present only once. Sequencing was done on a sample of CD4+ T cells from PBMCs. All receptors come from a human donor with multiple sclerosis.

This chain connects TRBV6-6 to TRBJ2-7; D unresolved. The germline CDR1 and CDR2 sequences are MNHNY and SVGAGI (reference sequence). The CDR3 is made up of 16 amino acids. Between the trimmed V and J ends, which lost 4 bases and 4 bases, there was a span of 20 bases. Here the CDR3 DNA reads TGTGCCAGCAGTTTCCCCGAGCCTAGTAAGATGTACGAGCAGTACTTC. Translation: CASSFPEPSKMYEQYF.

V usage is TRBV20-1 and J usage is TRBJ1-2, with D uncertain. V gave up 0 bases and J gave up 6 bases, with 11 bases separating them. Germline CDR1 is DFQATT and CDR2 is SNEGSKA (reference sequence). The CDR3 sequence is 13 residues long. CDR3 protein: CSARDPWKNGYTF. CDR3 in DNA: TGCAGTGCTAGAGATCCGTGGAAAAATGGCTACACCTTC.

This chain uses TRBV15 with TRBJ1-1, with D maybe TRBD1 (5 bases). The germline CDR1 and CDR2 sequences are LNHNV and YYDKDF (reference sequence). The CDR3 has 14 residues. The V end lost 5 bases, the J end lost 8 bases, and 18 bases lay between the germline ends. The CDR3 region is CATSAAQGGAEAFF. In DNA, the CDR3 is TGTGCCACCAGCGCCGCCCAGGGAGGGGCCGAAGCTTTCTTT.

This chain uses TRBV29-1 with TRBJ2-7; no clear D gene. Trimming stripped 5 bases from V and 2 bases from J, with 7 bases between. The germline V gene encodes CDR1 SQVTM and CDR2 ANQGSEA. CDR3 length equals 11 residues. CDR3 loop: CSVNTAYEQYF. The CDR3 nucleotides read TGCAGCGTTAATACCGCCTACGAGCAGTACTTC.

In nucleotides, the CDR3 is TGTGCCAGCTCGCCAGCCGCACAGGGAAGAAGCGATGGCTACACCTTC. It translates to CASSPAAQGRSDGYTF. The V call is TRBV18, the J call TRBJ1-2; a weak D match, TRBD1 (6 bases). The CDR3 extends over 16 amino acids. Trimming cost V 6 bases and J 6 bases, with 23 bases left between them. CDR1 and CDR2 (germline): KGHSH, LQKENI.

CDR3 nucleotide sequence: TGTGCCAGCAGCTCCCCGGGACTAGCGAAGAACGAGCAGTACTTC. Its protein is CASSSPGLAKNEQYF. The rearrangement links TRBV3-1 to TRBJ2-7; 10 bases map to TRBD2. V shed 5 bases, J shed 5 bases, and the junction held 9 bases outside the gene matches. Germline loops: CDR1 LGHDT, CDR2 YNNKEL (reference sequence). The CDR3 contains 15 residues.

This rearrangement joins TRBV18 to TRBJ2-1; no clear D. The CDR3 is 15 residues long. The ends were cut back, 3 bases at V and 9 bases at J, with 18 bases in the middle. Germline V gene lookup returns CDR1 KGHSH and CDR2 LQKENI. The CDR3 nucleotides read TGTGCCAGCTCACCCACCTCGGCCAACGGACGTGAGCAGTTCTTC. Its translation: CASSPTSANGREQFF.

The gene calls are TRBV15 and TRBJ2-7, with D tentatively TRBD1 (6 bases). The ends were cut back, 0 bases at V and 3 bases at J, with 18 bases in the middle. CDR3 length: 17 residues. Germline-derived CDR1 and CDR2 are LNHNV and YYDKDF (reference sequence). The DNA for the CDR3 is TGTGCCACCAGCAGAGATCCTCCAGGGGCGCTTCTCTACGAGCAGTACTTC. Translation: CATSRDPPGALLYEQYF.

The chain recombines TRBV7-2 with TRBJ2-2; unclear D gene. The CDR3 totals 15 residues. Per the germline V gene, CDR1 is SGHTA and CDR2 is FQGNSA. The V end lost 5 bases, the J end lost 0 bases, and 10 bases lay between the germline ends. The CDR3 is CASSRGGPNTGELFF. The CDR3, as DNA: TGTGCCAGCAGCCGCGGCGGACCGAACACCGGGGAGCTGTTTTTT.

The chain recombines TRBV7-9 with TRBJ1-4; possibly TRBD1 for D (6 bases). V was shortened by 4 bases and J by 5 bases, with 11 bases between the two germline ends. Germline CDR1 is SEHNR and CDR2 is FQNEAQ (reference sequence). The CDR3 loop spans 14 amino acids. Written as DNA, the CDR3 is TGTGCCAGCAGCTACCAGGGGCAGAATGAAAAACTGTTTTTT. The encoded protein is CASSYQGQNEKLFF.

This chain connects TRBV20-1 to TRBJ2-3; no reliable D call. The V gene lost 5 bases and the J gene lost 0 bases, with 12 bases spanning the gap. CDR1 is DFQATT and CDR2 is SNEGSKA in the germline V gene (reference sequence). CDR3 length: 14 residues. CDR3 nucleotide sequence: TGCAGTGCTTTTCCGGGTGCTAGCACAGATACGCAGTATTTT. Its protein product is CSAFPGASTDTQYF.

This clonotype was recorded only once. The gene calls are TRBV5-6 and TRBJ1-1, with D possibly matching TRBD1 (5 bases). The V and J ends lost 0 bases and 5 bases respectively, with 11 bases between them. The CDR3 covers 14 residues. From germline, CDR1 is SGHDT and CDR2 YYEEEE. Here the CDR3 reads CASSLEPRGTEAFF. CDR3 bases: TGTGCCAGCAGCTTGGAACCGCGGGGGACTGAAGCTTTCTTT.

This clonotype was found once. Germline is not matched at one junction end, which may reflect a read error. The chain is built from TRBV6-5 and TRBJ2-7; unclear D gene. CDR3 length: 11 amino acids. Per the germline V gene, CDR1 is MNHEY and CDR2 is SVGAGI. The CDR3 DNA follows: TGTGCCAGCAGTGACTCCTACGAGCAGTACTTC. Protein: CASSDSYEQYF.

This chain connects TRBV20-1 to TRBJ1-2, with TRBD1 as a possible D gene (5 bases). The CDR3 has 12 amino acids. V was clipped by 5 bases and J by 7 bases, with 14 bases between them. Germline CDR1 and CDR2: DFQATT and SNEGSKA (reference sequence). Here the CDR3 reads CSALLLGGGYTF. The CDR3 nucleotides read TGCAGTGCTCTATTGTTGGGGGGTGGCTACACCTTC.

The V gene is TRBV7-9, the J gene TRBJ1-5; D gene ambiguous. The CDR3 is 15 amino acids. The germline CDR1 and CDR2 sequences are SEHNR and FQNEAQ (reference sequence). Trimming took off 1 base at V and 0 bases at J, with 7 bases between the two ends. Here the CDR3 reads CASSLGGFSNQPQHF. The CDR3, as DNA: TGTGCCAGCAGCTTAGGCGGTTTTAGCAATCAGCCCCAGCATTTT.

This clonotype was recorded only once. The V gene is TRBV10-3, the J gene TRBJ2-7; 7 nucleotides line up with TRBD1. Germline CDR1 and CDR2: ENHRY and SYGVKD. V lost 6 bases and J lost 4; bases outside the gene matches: 6. CDR3 length: 13 residues. CDR3 sequence reads: CAIRDSTGYEQYF. The CDR3, as DNA: TGTGCCATCAGGGACTCGACAGGGTACGAGCAGTACTTC.

The V call is TRBV3-1, the J call TRBJ2-7, with D unclear. The CDR3 sequence is 11 residues long. Trimming removed 3 bases from V and 4 bases from J, with 4 bases in between. CDR1 and CDR2 from the germline V gene are LGHDT and YNNKEL (reference sequence). CDR3 DNA: TGTGCCAGCAGCCATACATACGAGCAGTACTTC. This encodes CASSHTYEQYF.

This chain links TRBV20-1 with TRBJ1-2, with D possibly matching TRBD1 (6 bases). Germline assignment: CDR1 DFQATT and CDR2 SNEGSKA (reference sequence). V lost 6 bases and J 8 bases, leaving 19 bases between the germline ends. The CDR3 is 13 amino acids. CDR3 loop: CSAREGVGGGYTF. The CDR3 DNA is TGCAGTGCCCGGGAGGGGGTCGGAGGAGGCTACACCTTC.

DNA of the CDR3: TGCAGTGCTAACAAGGGGGGCTACGAGCAGTACTTC. It codes for CSANKGGYEQYF. V gene TRBV20-1 combines with J gene TRBJ2-7, with D tentatively TRBD1 or TRBD2 (6 bases each). The CDR3 covers 12 residues. Germline assignment: CDR1 DFQATT and CDR2 SNEGSKA (reference sequence). Trimming cost V 4 bases and J 3 bases, with 10 bases left between them.

In DNA form, the CDR3 reads TGCAGCGTTGCCATAGGGGGGATGATGAGTGAGCAGTACTTC. Translating gives CSVAIGGMMSEQYF. The genes are TRBV29-1 and TRBJ2-7; the D gene could be TRBD1 or TRBD2 (6 bases each). The V end lost 4 bases, the J end lost 7 bases, and 20 bases lay between the germline ends. The CDR3 length is 14 residues. Germline V gene sequence: CDR1 SQVTM, CDR2 ANQGSEA.

The chain joins TRBV4-2 to TRBJ2-7; TRBD2 is a possible D gene (6 bases). The CDR3 runs 16 residues. V lost 0 bases and J lost 3, with 15 bases in between. Germline loops: CDR1 LGHNA, CDR2 YNFKEQ. CDR3: CASSQDLNGGNYEQYF. CDR3 DNA sequence: TGTGCCAGCAGCCAAGATCTAAACGGGGGTAACTACGAGCAGTACTTC.

CDR3 amino acids: CAWSVYAEAFF. CDR3 nucleotide sequence: TGTGCCTGGAGTGTTTACGCTGAAGCTTTCTTT. The rearrangement links TRBV30 to TRBJ1-1; D remains ambiguous. Germline V gene data show CDR1 as GTSNPN and CDR2 as SVGIG (reference sequence). The CDR3 consists of 11 residues. Trimming removed 0 bases from V and 6 bases from J, with 5 bases in between. The variable domain in full, with the rest retrieved from reference TRBV30 and TRBJ1-1, is SQTIHQWPATLVQPVGSPLSLECTVEGTSNPNLYWYRQAAGRGLQLLFYSVGIGQISSEVPQNLSASRPQDRQFILSSKKLLLSDSGFYLCAWSVYAEAFFGQGTRLTVV.

The J gene is TRBJ2-3, the V gene TRBV5-1; either TRBD1 or TRBD2 may fit D (5 bases each). Germline CDR1 is SGHRS and CDR2 is YFSETQ. This CDR3 is built from 16 residues. Trimming shortened V by 4 bases and J by 4 bases, and 19 bases separated the two germline ends. The chain's CDR3 is CASSPPRDGGADTQYF. DNA of the CDR3: TGCGCCAGCAGCCCCCCCCGGGACGGTGGGGCAGATACGCAGTATTTT.